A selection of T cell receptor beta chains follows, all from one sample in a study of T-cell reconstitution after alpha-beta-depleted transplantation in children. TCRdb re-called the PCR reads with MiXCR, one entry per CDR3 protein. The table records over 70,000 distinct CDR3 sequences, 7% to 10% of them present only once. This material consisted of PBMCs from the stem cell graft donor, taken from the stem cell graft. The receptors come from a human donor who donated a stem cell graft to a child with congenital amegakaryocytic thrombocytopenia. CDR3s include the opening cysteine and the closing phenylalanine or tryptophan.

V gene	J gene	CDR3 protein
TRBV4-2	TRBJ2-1	CASSQAGGGNEQFF
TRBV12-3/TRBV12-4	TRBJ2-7	CASSKQGPHEQYF
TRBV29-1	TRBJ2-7	CSASGTGGYEQYF
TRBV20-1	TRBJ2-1	CSAEGLAGEGNEQFF
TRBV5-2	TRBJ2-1	CARGPGLSGSVSEQFF
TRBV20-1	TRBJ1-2	CSARDAGAGNYGYTF
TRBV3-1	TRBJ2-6	CASSQDLSGANVLTF
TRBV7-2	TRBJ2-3	CASSLERSGGIDTQYF
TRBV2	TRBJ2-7	CASSESRNSYEQYF
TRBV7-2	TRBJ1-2	CASSLGSTAYGYTF
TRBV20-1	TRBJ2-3	CSARDLGGEQSDTQYF
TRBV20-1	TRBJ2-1	CCARDRARGYIYNEQFF
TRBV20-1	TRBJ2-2	CSAPAGGADTGELFF
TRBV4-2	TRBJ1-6	CASSQEPLGDNSPLHF
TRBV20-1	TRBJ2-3	CSAEWSEGATDTQYF
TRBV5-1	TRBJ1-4	CASSLEPRMTEKLFF
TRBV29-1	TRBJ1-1	CSANESGNTEAFF
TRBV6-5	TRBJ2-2	CASSYGGRVGNTGELFF
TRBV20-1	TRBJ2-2	CSAETRTGELFF
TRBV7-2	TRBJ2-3	CASTPTSRTDTQYF
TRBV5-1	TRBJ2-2	CASSLAGGSGELFF
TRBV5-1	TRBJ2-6	CASSLAGTGANVLTF
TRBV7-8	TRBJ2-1	CASSLGAAGAYNEQFF
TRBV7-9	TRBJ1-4	CASSKQGPIPTNEKLFF
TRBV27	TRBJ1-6	CASSRDMSFNSPLHF
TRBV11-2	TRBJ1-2	CASSSLDYGYTF
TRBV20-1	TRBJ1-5	CSARDRGGGGQPQHF
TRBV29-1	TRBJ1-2	CSVETQAGTGYTF
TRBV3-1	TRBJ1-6	CASSQGTGQKSLRF
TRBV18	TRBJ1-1	CASSATGNTEAFF
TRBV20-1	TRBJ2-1	CSASDGRGPYNEQFF
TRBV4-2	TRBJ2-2	CASSQAPDTGELFF